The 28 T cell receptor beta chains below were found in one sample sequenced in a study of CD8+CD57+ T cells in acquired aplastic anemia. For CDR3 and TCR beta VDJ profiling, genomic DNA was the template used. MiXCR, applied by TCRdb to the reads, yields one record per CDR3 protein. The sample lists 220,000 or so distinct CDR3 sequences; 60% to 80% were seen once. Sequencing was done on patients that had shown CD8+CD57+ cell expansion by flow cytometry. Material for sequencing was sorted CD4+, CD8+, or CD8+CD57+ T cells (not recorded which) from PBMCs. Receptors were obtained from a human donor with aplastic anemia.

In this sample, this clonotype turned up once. DNA for the CDR3: TGTGCCGCCACGGCAGGAGAGGGTGATGAAAAACTGTTTTTT. Protein sequence: CAATAGEGDEKLFF. This rearrangement joins TRBV10-3 to TRBJ1-4, with D hard to call. CDR1 ENHRY and CDR2 SYGVKD come from the germline V gene. V was clipped by 11 bases and J by 6 bases, with 19 bases between them. The CDR3 consists of 14 residues.

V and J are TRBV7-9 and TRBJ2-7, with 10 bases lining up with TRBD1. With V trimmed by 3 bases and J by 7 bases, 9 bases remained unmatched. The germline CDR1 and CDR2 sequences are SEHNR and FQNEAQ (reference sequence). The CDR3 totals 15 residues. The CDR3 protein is CASSLSGTGVGEQYF. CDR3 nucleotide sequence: TGTGCCAGCAGCTTGTCCGGGACAGGGGTGGGAGAGCAGTACTTC. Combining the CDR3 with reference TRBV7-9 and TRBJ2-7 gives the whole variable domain DTGVSQNPRHKITKRGQNVTFRCDPISEHNRLYWYRQTLGQGPEFLTYFQNEAQLEKSRLLSDRFSAERPKGSFSTLEIQRTEQGDSAMYLCASSLSGTGVGEQYFGPGTRLTVT.

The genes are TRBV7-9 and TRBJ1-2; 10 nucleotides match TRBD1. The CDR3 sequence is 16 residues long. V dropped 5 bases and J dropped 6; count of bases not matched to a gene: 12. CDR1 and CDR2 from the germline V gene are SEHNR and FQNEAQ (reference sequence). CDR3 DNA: TGTGCCAGCAGCACCACCGACGACAGGGGGCATGATGGCTACACCTTC. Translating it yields CASSTTDDRGHDGYTF.

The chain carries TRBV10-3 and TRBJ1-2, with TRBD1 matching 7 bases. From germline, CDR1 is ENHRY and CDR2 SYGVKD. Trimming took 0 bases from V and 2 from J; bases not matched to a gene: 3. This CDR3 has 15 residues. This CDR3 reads CAISESRGLNYGYTF. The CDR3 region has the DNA TGTGCCATCAGTGAGTCAAGGGGGCTAAACTATGGCTACACCTTC.

This chain's CDR3 is CSARYLLRTDTQYF. In nucleotides, the CDR3 is TGCAGTGCTAGATACCTCCTACGCACAGATACGCAGTATTTT. This sequence joins TRBV20-1 and TRBJ2-3, with unresolved D. The CDR3 sequence is 14 residues long. Trimming pared 2 bases from V and 1 base from J, leaving 10 bases between. Per the germline V gene, CDR1 is DFQATT and CDR2 is SNEGSKA (reference sequence).

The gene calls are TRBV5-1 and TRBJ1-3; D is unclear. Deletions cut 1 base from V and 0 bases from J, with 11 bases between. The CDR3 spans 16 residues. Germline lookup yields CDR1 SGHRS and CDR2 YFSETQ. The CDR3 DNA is TGCGCCAGCAGCTTGAGGCAGGCCGACTCTGGAAACACCATATATTTT. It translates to CASSLRQADSGNTIYF.

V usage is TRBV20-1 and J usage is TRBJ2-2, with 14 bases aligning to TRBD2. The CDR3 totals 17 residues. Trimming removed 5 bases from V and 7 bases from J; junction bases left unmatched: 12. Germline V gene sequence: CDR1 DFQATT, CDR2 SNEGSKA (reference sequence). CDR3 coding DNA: TGCAGTGCTCCTAACCCCGGGACTAGCGGGAGAGGCGGGGAGCTGTTTTTT. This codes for CSAPNPGTSGRGGELFF.

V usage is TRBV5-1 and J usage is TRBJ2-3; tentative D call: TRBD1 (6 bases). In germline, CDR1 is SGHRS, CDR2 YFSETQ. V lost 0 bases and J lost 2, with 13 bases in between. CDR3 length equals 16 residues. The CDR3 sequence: CASSLGSVGATDTQYF. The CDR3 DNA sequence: TGCGCCAGCAGCTTGGGTTCCGTGGGGGCCACAGATACGCAGTATTTT.

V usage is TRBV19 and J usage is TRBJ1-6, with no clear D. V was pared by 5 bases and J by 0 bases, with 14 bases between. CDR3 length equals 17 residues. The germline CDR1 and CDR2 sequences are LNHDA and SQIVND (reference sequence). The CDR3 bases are TGTGCCAGTAGTCCCCCGGCGGTGAGCTCCTATAATTCACCCCTCCACTTT. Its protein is CASSPPAVSSYNSPLHF.

This CDR3 reads CAIPGQGMRDEQYF. CDR3 nucleotide sequence: TGCGCCATCCCGGGACAGGGTATGAGGGATGAGCAGTACTTC. The chain employs TRBV10-1 and TRBJ2-7; TRBD1 matches at 9 bases. Germline lookup yields CDR1 WNHNN and CDR2 SYGVQD (reference sequence). The CDR3 loop spans 14 amino acids. J lost 7 bases, V lost 10 bases, and 14 bases had no gene match.

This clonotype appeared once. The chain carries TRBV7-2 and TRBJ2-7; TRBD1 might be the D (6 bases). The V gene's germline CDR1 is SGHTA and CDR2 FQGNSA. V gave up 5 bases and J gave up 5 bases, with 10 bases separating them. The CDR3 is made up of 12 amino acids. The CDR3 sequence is CASSTRTDEQYF. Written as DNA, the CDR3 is TGTGCCAGCAGCACCCGGACAGACGAGCAGTACTTC. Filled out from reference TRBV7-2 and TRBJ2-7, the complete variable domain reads GAGVSQSPSNKVTEKGKDVELRCDPISGHTALYWYRQSLGQGLEFLIYFQGNSAPDKSGLPSDRFSAERTGGSVSTLTIQRTQQEDSAVYLCASSTRTDEQYFGPGTRLTVT.

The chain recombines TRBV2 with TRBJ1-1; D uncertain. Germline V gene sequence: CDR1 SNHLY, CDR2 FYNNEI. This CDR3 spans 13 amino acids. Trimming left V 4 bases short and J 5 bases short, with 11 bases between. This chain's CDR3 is CASSAWDGTEAFF. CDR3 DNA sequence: TGTGCCAGCAGTGCTTGGGATGGGACTGAAGCTTTCTTT.

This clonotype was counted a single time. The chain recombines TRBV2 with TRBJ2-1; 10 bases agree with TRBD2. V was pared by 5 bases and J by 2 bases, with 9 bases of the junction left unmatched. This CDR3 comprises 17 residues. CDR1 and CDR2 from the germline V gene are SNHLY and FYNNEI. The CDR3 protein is CASSLASGRGAYNEQFF. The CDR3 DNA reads TGTGCCAGCAGTCTCGCTAGCGGGAGAGGGGCCTACAATGAGCAGTTCTTC.

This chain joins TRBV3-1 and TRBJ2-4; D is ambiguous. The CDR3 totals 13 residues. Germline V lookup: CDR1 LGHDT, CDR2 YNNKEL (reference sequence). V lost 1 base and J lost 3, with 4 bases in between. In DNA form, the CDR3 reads TGTGCCAGCAGCCAAGCGGGCAAAAACATTCAGTACTTC. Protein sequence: CASSQAGKNIQYF.

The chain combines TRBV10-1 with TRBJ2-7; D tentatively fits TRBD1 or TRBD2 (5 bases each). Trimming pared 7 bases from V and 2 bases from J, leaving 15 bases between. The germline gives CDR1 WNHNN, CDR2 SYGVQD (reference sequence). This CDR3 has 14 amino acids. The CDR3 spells CASNDGGSAYEQYF. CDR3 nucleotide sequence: TGCGCCAGCAATGATGGGGGATCGGCCTACGAGCAGTACTTC.

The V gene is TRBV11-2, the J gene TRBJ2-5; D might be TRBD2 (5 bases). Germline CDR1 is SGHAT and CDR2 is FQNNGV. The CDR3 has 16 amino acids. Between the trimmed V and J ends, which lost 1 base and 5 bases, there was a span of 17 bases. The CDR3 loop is CASSLGVSGRGETQYF. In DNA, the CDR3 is TGTGCCAGCAGCTTAGGAGTCTCGGGTAGAGGGGAGACCCAGTACTTC.

CDR3 DNA: TGTGCCAGCAGGCTGGCAGAGAACACTGAAGCTTTCTTT. It is translated as CASRLAENTEAFF. V is TRBV9 and J is TRBJ1-1; D unresolved. V gave up 5 bases and J gave up 1 base, with 9 bases separating them. The CDR3 is made up of 13 amino acids. Germline lookup yields CDR1 SGDLS and CDR2 YYNGEE. Together with reference TRBV9 and TRBJ1-1, the CDR3 gives the full variable domain: DSGVTQTPKHLITATGQRVTLRCSPRSGDLSVYWYQQSLDQGLQFLIQYYNGEERAKGNILERFSAQQFPDLHSELNLSSLELGDSALYFCASRLAENTEAFFGQGTRLTVV.

The CDR3 spells CASSWGTEGTEAFF. In DNA form, the CDR3 reads TGCGCCAGCAGCTGGGGAACGGAGGGCACTGAAGCTTTCTTT. The genes are TRBV5-1 and TRBJ1-1; no clear D. The CDR3 runs 14 residues. In germline, CDR1 is SGHRS, CDR2 YFSETQ. V lost 3 bases and J lost 4, with 13 bases in between.

CDR3 region: CATLAGDGSYNEQFF. CDR3 coding DNA: TGTGCCACCCTGGCGGGAGACGGCTCCTACAATGAGCAGTTCTTC. The chain uses TRBV24-1 and TRBJ2-1; TRBD2 aligns across 7 bases. The CDR3 is 15 residues long. V shed 9 bases and J 0 bases; nucleotides not matched to a gene: 7. Germline CDR1 is KGHDR and CDR2 is SFDVKD.

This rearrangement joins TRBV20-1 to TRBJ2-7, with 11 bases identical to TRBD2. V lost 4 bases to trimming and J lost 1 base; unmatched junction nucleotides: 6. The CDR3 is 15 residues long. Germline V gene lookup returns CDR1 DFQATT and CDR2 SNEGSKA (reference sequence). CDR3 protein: CSANEGTSGSYEQYF. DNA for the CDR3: TGCAGTGCTAATGAAGGGACTAGCGGATCCTACGAGCAGTACTTC.

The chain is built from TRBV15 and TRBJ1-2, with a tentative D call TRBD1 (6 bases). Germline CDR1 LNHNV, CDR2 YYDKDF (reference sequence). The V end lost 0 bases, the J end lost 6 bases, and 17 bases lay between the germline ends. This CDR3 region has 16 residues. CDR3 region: CATSRDRWGGGNGYTF. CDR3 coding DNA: TGTGCCACCAGCAGAGATCGATGGGGAGGGGGGAATGGCTACACCTTC. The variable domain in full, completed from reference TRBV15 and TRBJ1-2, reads DAMVIQNPRYQVTQFGKPVTLSCSQTLNHNVMYWYQQKSSQAPKLLFHYYDKDFNNEADTPDNFQSRRPNTSFCFLDIRSPGLGDTAMYLCATSRDRWGGGNGYTFGSGTRLTVV.

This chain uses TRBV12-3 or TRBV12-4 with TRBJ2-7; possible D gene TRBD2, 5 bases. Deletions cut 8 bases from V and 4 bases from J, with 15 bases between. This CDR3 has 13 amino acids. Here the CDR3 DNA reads TGTGCCAGCTCCTTCCGGGGAAAATACGAGCAGTACTTC. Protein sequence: CASSFRGKYEQYF.

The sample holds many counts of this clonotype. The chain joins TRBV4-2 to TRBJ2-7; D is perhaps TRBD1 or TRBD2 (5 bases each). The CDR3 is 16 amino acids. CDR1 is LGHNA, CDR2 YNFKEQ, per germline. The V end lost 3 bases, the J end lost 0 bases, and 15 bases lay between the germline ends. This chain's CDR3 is CASSQGVAGSSYEQYF. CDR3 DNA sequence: TGTGCCAGCAGCCAGGGGGTGGCAGGCAGCTCCTACGAGCAGTACTTC.

The chain's CDR3 is CSVPDGGGYTF. For the CDR3, the DNA is TGCAGCGTTCCGGACGGAGGGGGCTACACCTTC. The rearrangement uses TRBV29-1 and TRBJ1-2; D not resolved. This CDR3 has 11 amino acids. CDR1 and CDR2 (germline): SQVTM, ANQGSEA. Trimming pared 5 bases from V and 8 bases from J, leaving 12 bases between.

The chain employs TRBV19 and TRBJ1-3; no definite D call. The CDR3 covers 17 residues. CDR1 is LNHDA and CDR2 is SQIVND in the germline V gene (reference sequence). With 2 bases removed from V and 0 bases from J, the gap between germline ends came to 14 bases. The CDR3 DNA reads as TGTGCCAGTAGTATAAGTTTCACTAGCGGCTCTGGAAACACCATATATTTT. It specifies CASSISFTSGSGNTIYF.

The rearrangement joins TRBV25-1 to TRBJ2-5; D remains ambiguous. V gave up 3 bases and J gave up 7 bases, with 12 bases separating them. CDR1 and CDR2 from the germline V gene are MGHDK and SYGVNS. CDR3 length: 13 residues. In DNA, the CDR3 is TGTGCCAGCAGTGACGAGGTCCCATGGACCCAGTACTTC. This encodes CASSDEVPWTQYF.

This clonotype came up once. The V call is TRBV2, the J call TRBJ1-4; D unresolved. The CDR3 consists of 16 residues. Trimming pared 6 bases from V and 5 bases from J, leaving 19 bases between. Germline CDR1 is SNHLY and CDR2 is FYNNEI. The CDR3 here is CASRTNGVSPNEKLFF. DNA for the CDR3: TGTGCCAGCAGAACAAACGGGGTCTCACCCAATGAAAAACTGTTTTTT.

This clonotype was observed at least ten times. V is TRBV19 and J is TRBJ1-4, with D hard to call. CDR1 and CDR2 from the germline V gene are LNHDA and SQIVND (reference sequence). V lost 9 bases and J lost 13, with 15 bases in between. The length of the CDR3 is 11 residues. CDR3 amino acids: CASSSGPLLFF. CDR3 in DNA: TGTGCCAGCAGCTCCGGGCCACTACTGTTTTTT.